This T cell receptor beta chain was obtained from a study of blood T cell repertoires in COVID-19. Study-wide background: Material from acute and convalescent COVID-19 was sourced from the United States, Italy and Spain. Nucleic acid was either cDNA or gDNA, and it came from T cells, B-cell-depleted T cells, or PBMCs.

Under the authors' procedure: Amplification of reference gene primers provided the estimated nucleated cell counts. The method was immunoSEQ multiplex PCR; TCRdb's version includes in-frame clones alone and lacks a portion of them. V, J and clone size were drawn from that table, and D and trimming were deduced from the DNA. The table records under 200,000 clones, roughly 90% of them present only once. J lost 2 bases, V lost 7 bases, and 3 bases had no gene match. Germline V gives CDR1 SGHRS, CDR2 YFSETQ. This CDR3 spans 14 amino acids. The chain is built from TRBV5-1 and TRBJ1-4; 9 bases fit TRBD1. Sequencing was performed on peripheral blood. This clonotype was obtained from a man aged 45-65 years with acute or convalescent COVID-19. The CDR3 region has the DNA TGCGCCAGCCGGGACAGGGTTACTAATGAAAAACTGTTTTTT. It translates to CASRDRVTNEKLFF.